Below are 19 T cell receptor beta chains sequenced from a single sample in a study of blood T cell repertoires in COVID-19. Produced via immunoSEQ multiplex PCR; TCRdb's table is partial and in-frame only. The repertoire holds approximately 94,000 clones, with roughly 88% as singletons. Sequencing input: peripheral blood. These receptors were taken from a man in his fifties or sixties with acute or convalescent COVID-19.

As to this clone: The germline gene is not matched at one end of the junction; a read error may be the cause. The V call is TRBV7-7, the J call TRBJ2-1, with 9 bases that match TRBD2. The germline V gene has CDR1 SSHAT and CDR2 FNYEAQ (reference sequence). CDR3 length: 14 residues. The CDR3 DNA follows: TGTGCTAGCAGCTTGGGACTAGCATATAATGAGCAGTTCTTC. It specifies CASSLGLAYNEQFF.

This clone turned up a few times. The chain employs TRBV5-1 and TRBJ1-6; D unclear. Germline values: CDR1 SGHRS, CDR2 YFSETQ. The CDR3 extends over 17 amino acids. V was pared by 0 bases and J by 0 bases, with 10 bases between. The chain's CDR3 is CASSLVSLSSYNSPLHF. DNA for the CDR3: TGCGCCAGCAGCTTGGTCTCTCTAAGCTCCTATAATTCACCCCTCCACTTT.

The J gene is TRBJ1-2, the V gene TRBV6-6; 8 nucleotides match TRBD1. The CDR3 length is 14 residues. V shed 6 bases and J 5 bases; nucleotides not matched to a gene: 8. From germline, CDR1 is MNHNY and CDR2 SVGAGI (reference sequence). DNA for the CDR3: TGTGCCAGCAGCCCCGGACAGGGCCCATATGGCTACACCTTC. Protein: CASSPGQGPYGYTF.

The chain has TRBV7-2 and TRBJ1-5; 8 nucleotides line up with TRBD1. The CDR3 runs to 15 residues. Trimming at V came to 5 bases and at J to 0 bases, leaving 3 bases not matched to a gene. Germline loops: CDR1 SGHTA, CDR2 FQGNSA. CDR3 in amino acids: CASSTGGYSNQPQHF. As DNA, the CDR3 is TGTGCCAGCAGCACAGGGGGGTATAGCAATCAGCCCCAGCATTTT.

The chain recombines TRBV28 with TRBJ2-1; no definite D call. CDR1 MDHEN and CDR2 SYDVKM come from the germline V gene. This CDR3 contains 16 residues. The V and J ends lost 2 bases and 0 bases respectively, with 11 bases between them. The CDR3 DNA sequence: TGTGCCAGCAGTTTACTCACCACGAGCTCCTACAATGAGCAGTTCTTC. Its translation is CASSLLTTSSYNEQFF.

The chain has TRBV15 and TRBJ1-3; no clear D gene. Germline V gene lookup returns CDR1 LNHNV and CDR2 YYDKDF (reference sequence). The CDR3 loop spans 17 amino acids. V was cut by 1 base and J by 0 bases, with 13 bases left in between. This CDR3 is CATSRGPSGLSGNTIYF. The CDR3 DNA reads as TGTGCCACCAGCAGAGGCCCAAGTGGCCTCTCTGGAAACACCATATATTTT.

This chain uses TRBV25-1 with TRBJ2-3, with TRBD1 identical over 9 bases. CDR3 size: 17 residues. The V segment lost 0 bases and the J segment 7 bases; nucleotides outside the gene matches: 11. The germline V gene has CDR1 MGHDK and CDR2 SYGVNS. Here the CDR3 reads CASSEYKKTGGENTQYF. The DNA of the CDR3 is TGTGCCAGCAGTGAATATAAAAAAACAGGGGGCGAAAATACGCAGTATTTT.

This clone was counted once. CDR3 residues: CASSLRSYGYTF. CDR3 nucleotide sequence: TGTGCCAGCAGTTTAAGGAGCTATGGCTACACCTTC. The chain couples TRBV28 to TRBJ1-2; D not resolved. Trimming cost V 2 bases and J 4 bases, with 5 bases left between them. Germline-derived CDR1 and CDR2 are MDHEN and SYDVKM. This CDR3 spans 12 amino acids.

The chain joins TRBV19 to TRBJ2-3, with a possible D match to TRBD1 (6 bases). Looked up from germline, CDR1 is LNHDA and CDR2 is SQIVND (reference sequence). Trimming left V 6 bases short and J 0 bases short, with 16 bases between. The CDR3 runs 16 residues. DNA for the CDR3: TGTGCCAGTAGGCGGACAGTTTTAACTAGCACAGATACGCAGTATTTT. Translating gives CASRRTVLTSTDTQYF.

V is TRBV28 and J is TRBJ2-7; 8 positions agree with TRBD1. CDR1 is MDHEN and CDR2 is SYDVKM in the germline V gene. The CDR3 runs 13 residues. Germline trimming cut 1 base from V and 4 bases from J; bases unmatched to any gene: 0. CDR3 sequence reads: CASSLYRGYEQYF. CDR3 DNA: TGTGCCAGCAGTTTATACAGGGGGTACGAGCAGTACTTC.

This sequence joins TRBV11-2 and TRBJ2-3; possibly TRBD1 for D (5 bases). CDR3 length: 16 residues. The V and J ends lost 5 bases and 1 base respectively, with 16 bases between them. Looked up from germline, CDR1 is SGHAT and CDR2 is FQNNGV. The CDR3 sequence is CASSLTRPRGTDTQYF. CDR3 nucleotides: TGTGCCAGCAGCCTCACGAGGCCCAGGGGCACAGATACGCAGTATTTT.

The rearrangement joins TRBV7-2 to TRBJ2-5; TRBD2 aligns across 8 bases. V shed 4 bases, J shed 0 bases, and the junction held 4 bases outside the gene matches. Germline V gene sequence: CDR1 SGHTA, CDR2 FQGNSA. The CDR3 is 15 residues long. CDR3 bases: TGTGCCAGCAGCTCTCGGGGGGGGTACCAAGAGACCCAGTACTTC. Encoded protein: CASSSRGGYQETQYF.

CDR3 in DNA: TGTGCCACCAGCAGGGATGGAGGGGGGGCCGGCGAGCAGTACGTC. Protein product: CATSRDGGGAGEQYV. The genes are TRBV15 and TRBJ2-7, with TRBD2 as a possible D gene (7 bases). CDR1 and CDR2 from the germline V gene are LNHNV and YYDKDF (reference sequence). Trimming shortened V by 3 bases and J by 6 bases, and 18 bases separated the two germline ends. This CDR3 comprises 15 residues.

The CDR3 DNA sequence: TGTGCCAGCAGCTTAGGACTAGCGGAAACCCAGTACTTC. This encodes CASSLGLAETQYF. The rearrangement links TRBV7-2 to TRBJ2-5, with 9 positions matching TRBD2. The CDR3 consists of 13 residues. V trimming: 1 base; J trimming: 8 bases; junction bases outside the gene matches: 2. Germline V gene sequence: CDR1 SGHTA, CDR2 FQGNSA.

This chain connects TRBV6-4 to TRBJ2-2; 7 positions agree with TRBD1. The CDR3 totals 16 residues. V lost 5 bases and J lost 1; bases outside the gene matches: 7. CDR1 MRHNA and CDR2 SNTAGT come from the germline V gene. The DNA for the CDR3 is TGTGCCAGCAGTTCTGAAGGGGGCCGGAACACCGGGGAGCTGTTTTTT. Its translation: CASSSEGGRNTGELFF.

This clone was counted once. V and J are TRBV11-3 and TRBJ1-1, with a possible D match to TRBD1 (5 bases). V gave up 2 bases and J gave up 1 base, with 11 bases separating them. The CDR3 has 15 amino acids. The germline gives CDR1 SGHNT, CDR2 YENEEA. This CDR3 reads CASSLSGQGNTEAFF. The CDR3 coding sequence is TGTGCCAGCAGCTTATCTGGGCAGGGGAACACTGAAGCTTTCTTT.

The J gene is TRBJ2-7, the V gene TRBV10-3; weak D call: TRBD2 (5 bases). Trimming shortened V by 4 bases and J by 4 bases, and 11 bases separated the two germline ends. CDR3 size: 13 residues. CDR1 is ENHRY and CDR2 is SYGVKD in the germline V gene. The CDR3 loop reads CAISANPGYEQYF. The CDR3 DNA is TGTGCCATCAGTGCCAACCCGGGATACGAGCAGTACTTC.

This chain uses TRBV2 with TRBJ2-5, with 7 bases matching TRBD2. The CDR3 sequence is 14 residues long. Germline lookup yields CDR1 SNHLY and CDR2 FYNNEI. V lost 6 bases and J lost 0; bases outside the gene matches: 4. CDR3 loop: CASSRDYNQETQYF. As DNA, the CDR3 is TGTGCCAGCAGCCGGGACTACAACCAAGAGACCCAGTACTTC.

Only a few counts were recorded for this clone. The gene calls are TRBV9 and TRBJ2-4; no clear D gene. CDR1 is SGDLS, CDR2 YYNGEE, per germline. V lost 0 bases and J 6 bases, leaving 7 bases between the germline ends. The CDR3 contains 13 residues. The CDR3 here is CASSVDLGNIQYF. The CDR3 region has the DNA TGTGCCAGCAGCGTAGATCTCGGAAACATTCAGTACTTC.